The next 5 T cell receptor beta chains were all read from a single sample in a study of cytomegalovirus exposure and HLA in healthy donors. The primer mix had 60 Vbeta and 13 Jbeta primers. The data were produced by immunoSEQ multiplex PCR, yet TCRdb's version contains in-frame clones alone and is incomplete. The table has around 130,000 clones, around four fifths seen once. Sequencing was done on a sample of PBMCs. The receptors stem from a man under 40 in good health and CMV-seronegative.

J is TRBJ2-2 and V is TRBV11-2; TRBD2 agrees at 8 bases. The ends lost 2 bases at V and 3 bases at J; junction bases unmatched: 8. The CDR3 covers 17 residues. Per the germline V gene, CDR1 is SGHAT and CDR2 is FQNNGV. The CDR3 loop is CASSLYPEAGDTGELFF. The CDR3 DNA reads as TGTGCCAGCAGCTTATACCCCGAAGCGGGGGACACCGGGGAGCTGTTTTTT.

The V and J genes are TRBV5-1 and TRBJ2-1; a possible D gene is TRBD1 (6 bases). Looked up from germline, CDR1 is SGHRS and CDR2 is YFSETQ. Between the trimmed V and J ends, which lost 6 bases and 12 bases, there was a span of 25 bases. The CDR3 runs to 15 residues. The CDR3: CASTKDSGTLGGQFF. CDR3 coding DNA: TGCGCCAGCACCAAGGACAGTGGAACACTTGGTGGGCAGTTCTTC.

The chain is built from TRBV4-2 and TRBJ2-2; TRBD1 matches 11 bases. Germline assignment: CDR1 LGHNA and CDR2 YNFKEQ. The CDR3 runs 16 residues. V shed 4 bases, J shed 3 bases, and the junction held 4 bases outside the gene matches. The CDR3 nucleotides read TGTGCCAGCAGCCCCGTGGGACAGGGGGACACCGGGGAGCTGTTTTTT. Protein product: CASSPVGQGDTGELFF.

The chain is built from TRBV28 and TRBJ1-2, with TRBD1 matching 11 bases. Trimming cost V 3 bases and J 3 bases; bases outside gene matches: 9. Germline V lookup: CDR1 MDHEN, CDR2 SYDVKM. The CDR3 loop spans 17 amino acids. CDR3 sequence reads: CASSFLDRGRRDYGYTF. The DNA of the CDR3 is TGTGCCAGCAGTTTTTTGGACAGGGGGCGTAGAGACTATGGCTACACCTTC.

J is TRBJ2-7 and V is TRBV6-1; perhaps TRBD1 as D (5 bases). Germline CDR1 is MNHNS and CDR2 is SASEGT. This CDR3 is built from 12 residues. V was trimmed by 6 bases and J by 9 bases, leaving 15 bases between them. The CDR3 loop is CASSLATGRQYF. DNA of the CDR3: TGTGCCAGCAGCCTGGCAACAGGTCGGCAGTACTTC.